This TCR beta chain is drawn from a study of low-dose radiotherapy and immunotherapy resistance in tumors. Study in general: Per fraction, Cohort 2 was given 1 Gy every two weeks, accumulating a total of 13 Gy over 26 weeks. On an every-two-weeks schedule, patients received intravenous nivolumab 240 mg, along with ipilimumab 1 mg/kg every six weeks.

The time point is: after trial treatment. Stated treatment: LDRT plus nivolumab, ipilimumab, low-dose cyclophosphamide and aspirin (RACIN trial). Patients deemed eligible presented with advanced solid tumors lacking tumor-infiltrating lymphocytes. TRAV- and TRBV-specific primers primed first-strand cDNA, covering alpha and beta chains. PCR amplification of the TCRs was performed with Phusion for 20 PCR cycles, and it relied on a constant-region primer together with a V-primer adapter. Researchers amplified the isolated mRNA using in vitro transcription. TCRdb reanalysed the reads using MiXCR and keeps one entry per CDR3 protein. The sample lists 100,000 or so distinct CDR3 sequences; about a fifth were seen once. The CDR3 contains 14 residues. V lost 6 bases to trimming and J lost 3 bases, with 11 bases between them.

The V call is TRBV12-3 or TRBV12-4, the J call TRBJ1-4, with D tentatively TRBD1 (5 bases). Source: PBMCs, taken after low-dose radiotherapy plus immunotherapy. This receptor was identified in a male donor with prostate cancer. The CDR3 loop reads CASRIGASNEKLFF. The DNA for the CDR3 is TGTGCCAGCAGAATTGGGGCCTCTAATGAAAAACTGTTTTTT.